This TCR beta chain was sequenced for a study of blood T cell repertoires in COVID-19. About the study: Samples representing acute and convalescent COVID-19 were sourced from the United States, Italy and Spain. T cells, B-cell-depleted T cells, or PBMCs supplied cDNA or gDNA.

This clone was seen once. Germline-derived CDR1 and CDR2 are SGHNT and YYREEE (reference sequence). J was trimmed by 0 bases and V by 3 bases; bases with no gene match: 5. The CDR3 is 15 residues long. Per the original methods: From reference gene primer amplification, estimates of nucleated cell counts were derived. Only in-frame clones appear in the TCRdb table, and some are missing; sequencing was by immunoSEQ multiplex PCR. The V and J calls and clone size were taken over from that table, and D and trimming were inferred from the DNA. The sample carries tens of thousands of clones, 70% to 90% recorded once.

The chain joins TRBV5-4 to TRBJ2-5, with 7 bases identical to TRBD1. The receptor was isolated from a man aged 65 to 85 with acute or convalescent COVID-19. The specimen sequenced was peripheral blood. CDR3 sequence: CASSSKTGNQETQYF. As DNA, the CDR3 is TGTGCCAGCAGCTCGAAGACAGGGAACCAAGAGACCCAGTACTTC.